This paragraph covers one T cell receptor (beta chain) sequence. Its antigen is still unknown. This specimen belongs to a study of vaccination and CD4 T cells after COVID-19. About the research overall: Investigators stimulated cells with overlapping spike peptides drawn from SARS-CoV-2, HCoV-NL63, HCoV-OC43 and HCoV-229E.

An Oncomine TCR Beta short-read assay was used to sequence the DNA from cultured CD4+ T cells. Genomic DNA extraction was carried out from cultured CD4+ T cells. A single record per CDR3 protein comes from TCRdb applying MiXCR to the PCR reads. The table records approximately 2,800 distinct CDR3 sequences, about 18% of them present only once. Documented treatment: roughly 11-day PBMC culture with coronavirus spike peptide pools or control peptides (ViraFEST assay). Harvesting of the unexposed donor's CD4+ T cells predated the COVID-19 pandemic (2011-2018). Expanded clonotypes were found by TCR sequencing after peptide-pool stimulation (ViraFEST). Points from the study as a whole: Vaccine-specific clones numbering 304 of 307 showed spike mono-reactivity in convalescent patients.

The TCR originated in a human donor in good health. Material for sequencing was CD4+ T cells from blood, cultured in vitro.

The CDR3 is CASSLGTDRSYEQYF. Written as DNA, the CDR3 is TGTGCCAGCTCACTTGGGACCGACCGCTCCTACGAGCAGTACTTC. This chain joins TRBV18 and TRBJ2-7; D may correspond to TRBD1 or TRBD2 (5 bases each). This CDR3 has 15 residues. V lost 4 bases, J lost 0 bases, and 13 bases lay in between. Looked up from germline, CDR1 is KGHSH and CDR2 is LQKENI.